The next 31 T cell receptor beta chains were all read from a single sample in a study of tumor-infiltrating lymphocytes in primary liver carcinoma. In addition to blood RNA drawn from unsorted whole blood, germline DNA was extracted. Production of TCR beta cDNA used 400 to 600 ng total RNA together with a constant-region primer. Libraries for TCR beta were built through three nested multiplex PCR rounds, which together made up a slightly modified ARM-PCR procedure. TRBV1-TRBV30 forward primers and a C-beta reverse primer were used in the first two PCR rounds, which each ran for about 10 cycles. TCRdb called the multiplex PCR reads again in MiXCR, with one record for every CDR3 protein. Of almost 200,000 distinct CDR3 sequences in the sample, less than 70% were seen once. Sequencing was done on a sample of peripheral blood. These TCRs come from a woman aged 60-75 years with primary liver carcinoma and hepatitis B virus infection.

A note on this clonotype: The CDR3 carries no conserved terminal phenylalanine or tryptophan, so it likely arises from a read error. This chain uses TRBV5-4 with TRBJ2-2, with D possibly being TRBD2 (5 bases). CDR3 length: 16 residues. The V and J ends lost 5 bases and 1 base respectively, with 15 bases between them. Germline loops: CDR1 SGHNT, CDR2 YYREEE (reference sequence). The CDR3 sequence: CASRSGISRNTGELFL. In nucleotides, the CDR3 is TGTGCCAGCAGGTCCGGGATTAGCAGGAACACCGGGGAGCTGTTTTTG.

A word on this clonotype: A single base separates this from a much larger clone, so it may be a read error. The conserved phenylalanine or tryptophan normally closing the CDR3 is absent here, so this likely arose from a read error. DNA for the CDR3: TGTGCCAGCAGTTTCGGGACAGGGCCCCAGCATTGT. It is translated as CASSFGTGPQHC. The genes are TRBV12-3 or TRBV12-4 and TRBJ1-5; 8 bases match TRBD1. Trimming removed 3 bases from V and 9 bases from J; junction bases left unmatched: 1. This CDR3 comprises 12 residues.

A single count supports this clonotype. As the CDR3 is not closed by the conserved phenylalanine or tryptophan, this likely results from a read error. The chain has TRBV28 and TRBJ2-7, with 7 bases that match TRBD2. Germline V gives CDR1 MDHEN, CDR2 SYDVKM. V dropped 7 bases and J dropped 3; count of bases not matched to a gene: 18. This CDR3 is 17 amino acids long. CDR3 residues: CASIYIGSGKGIYEQYS. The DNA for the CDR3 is TGTGCCAGCATTTACATCGGCAGCGGGAAAGGTATCTACGAGCAGTACTCC.

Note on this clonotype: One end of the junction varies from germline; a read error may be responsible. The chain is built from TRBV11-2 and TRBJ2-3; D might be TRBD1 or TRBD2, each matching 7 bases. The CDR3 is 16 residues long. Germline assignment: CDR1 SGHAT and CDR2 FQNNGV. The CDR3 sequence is CGSNLGEGASTDTQYF. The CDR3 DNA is TGTGGCAGCAACTTAGGGGAGGGGGCTTCCACAGATACGCAGTATTTT.

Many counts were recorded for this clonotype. The chain's CDR3 is CASSPDHLEQFF. CDR3 DNA: TGTGCCAGCAGCCCGGACCATCTAGAGCAGTTCTTC. This chain uses TRBV7-9 with TRBJ2-1; D call uncertain. The germline V and J ends were trimmed by 5 bases and 10 bases, with 12 bases remaining between them. Germline V CDR1 and CDR2: SEHNR, FQNEAQ (reference sequence). CDR3 length equals 12 residues.

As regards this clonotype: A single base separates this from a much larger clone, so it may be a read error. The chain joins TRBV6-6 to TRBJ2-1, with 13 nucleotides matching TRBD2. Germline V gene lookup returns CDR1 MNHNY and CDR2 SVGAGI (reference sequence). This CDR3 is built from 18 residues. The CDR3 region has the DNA TGTGCCAGCAGTTACACCTCCGGGACTAGCGGGAAATACAATGTGCAGTTCTTC. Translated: CASSYTSGTSGKYNVQFF.

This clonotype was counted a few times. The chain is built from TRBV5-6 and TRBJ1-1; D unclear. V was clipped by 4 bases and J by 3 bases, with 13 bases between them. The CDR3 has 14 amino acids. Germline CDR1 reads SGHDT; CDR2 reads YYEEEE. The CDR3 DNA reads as TGTGCCAGCAGCCCCCTGAGAAGCCACACTGAAGCTTTCTTT. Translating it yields CASSPLRSHTEAFF.

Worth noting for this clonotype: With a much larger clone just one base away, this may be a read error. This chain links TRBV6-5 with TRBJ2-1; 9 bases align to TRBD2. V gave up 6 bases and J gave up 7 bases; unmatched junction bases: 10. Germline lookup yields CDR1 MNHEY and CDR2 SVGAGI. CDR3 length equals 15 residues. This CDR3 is CASSGLAGARNEQFF. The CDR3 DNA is TGTGCCAGCAGCGGCTTAGCGGGAGCACGTAATGAGCAGTTCTTC.

CDR3 DNA: TGTGCCAGCAGCGCCCTACCGCAGGCGGGCGGCTACACCTTC. This translates into CASSALPQAGGYTF. V gene TRBV9 combines with J gene TRBJ1-2, with D unresolved. This CDR3 region has 14 residues. From germline, CDR1 is SGDLS and CDR2 YYNGEE. V lost 3 bases to trimming and J lost 8 bases, with 17 bases between them.

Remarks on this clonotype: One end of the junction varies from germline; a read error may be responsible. The CDR3 sequence: CTSSPSVGGRKPDSLHEQYF. The CDR3 nucleotides read TGTACCAGCAGCCCCTCGGTCGGCGGGAGGAAACCGGATTCCCTCCACGAGCAGTACTTC. The chain couples TRBV4-2 to TRBJ2-7, with TRBD2 matching 8 bases. Germline loops: CDR1 LGHNA, CDR2 YNFKEQ. This CDR3 is built from 20 residues.

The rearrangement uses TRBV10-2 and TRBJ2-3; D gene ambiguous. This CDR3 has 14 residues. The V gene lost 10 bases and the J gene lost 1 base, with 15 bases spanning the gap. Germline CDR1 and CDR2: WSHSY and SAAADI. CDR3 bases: TGCGCCACCAGCCTCGTGACTGGCACAGATACGCAGTATTTT. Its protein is CATSLVTGTDTQYF.

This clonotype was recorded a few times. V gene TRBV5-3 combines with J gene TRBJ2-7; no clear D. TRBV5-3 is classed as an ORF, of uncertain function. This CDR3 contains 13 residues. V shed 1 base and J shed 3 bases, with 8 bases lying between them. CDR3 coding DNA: TGTGCCAGAAGCTTGCGGGTTATCTACGAGCAGTACTTC. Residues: CARSLRVIYEQYF.

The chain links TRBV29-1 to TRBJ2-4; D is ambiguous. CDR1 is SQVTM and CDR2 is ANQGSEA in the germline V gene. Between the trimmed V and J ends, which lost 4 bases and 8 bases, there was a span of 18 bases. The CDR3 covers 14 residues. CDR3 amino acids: CSVANSLWEDIQYF. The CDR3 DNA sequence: TGCAGCGTTGCGAACTCCCTCTGGGAAGACATTCAGTACTTC. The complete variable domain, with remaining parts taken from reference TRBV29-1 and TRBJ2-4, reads SAVISQKPSRDICQRGTSLTIQCQVDSQVTMMFWYRQQPGQSLTLIATANQGSEATYESGFVIDKFPISRPNLTFSTLTVSNMSPEDSSIYLCSVANSLWEDIQYFGAGTRLSVL.

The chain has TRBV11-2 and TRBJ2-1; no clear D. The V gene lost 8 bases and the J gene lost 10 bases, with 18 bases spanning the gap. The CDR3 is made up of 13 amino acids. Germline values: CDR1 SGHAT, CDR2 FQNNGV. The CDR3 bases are TGTGCCAGCCGTCGGATAGGGATCAACGAGCAGTTCTTC. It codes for CASRRIGINEQFF. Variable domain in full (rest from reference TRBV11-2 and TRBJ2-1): EAGVAQSPRYKIIEKRQSVAFWCNPISGHATLYWYQQILGQGPKLLIQFQNNGVVDDSQLPKDRFSAERLKGVDSTLKIQPAKLEDSAVYLCASRRIGINEQFFGPGTRLTVL.

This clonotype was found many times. The CDR3 DNA follows: TGTGCTAGTGGTTTGGTACGGGGAGGGCCATTCAATGAGCAGTTCTTC. Amino acid sequence: CASGLVRGGPFNEQFF. The chain has TRBV12-5 and TRBJ2-1; 7 bases fit TRBD2. This CDR3 has 16 residues. The ends lost 0 bases at V and 6 bases at J; junction bases unmatched: 8. The germline CDR1 and CDR2 sequences are LGHNT and FRNRAP.

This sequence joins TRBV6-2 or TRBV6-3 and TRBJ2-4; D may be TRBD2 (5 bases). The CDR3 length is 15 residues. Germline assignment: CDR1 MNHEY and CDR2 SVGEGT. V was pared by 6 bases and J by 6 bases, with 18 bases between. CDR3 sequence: CASSLNPSGPNIQYF. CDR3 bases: TGTGCCAGCAGCCTTAATCCCAGCGGACCAAACATTCAGTACTTC.

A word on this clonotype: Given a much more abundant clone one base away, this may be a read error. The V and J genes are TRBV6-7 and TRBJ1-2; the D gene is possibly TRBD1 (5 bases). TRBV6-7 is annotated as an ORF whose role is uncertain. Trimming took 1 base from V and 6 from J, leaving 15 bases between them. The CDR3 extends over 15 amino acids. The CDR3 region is CASSYWEGLGHGYTF. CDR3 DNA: TGTGCCAGCAGTTACTGGGAGGGGTTGGGCCATGGCTACACCTTC.

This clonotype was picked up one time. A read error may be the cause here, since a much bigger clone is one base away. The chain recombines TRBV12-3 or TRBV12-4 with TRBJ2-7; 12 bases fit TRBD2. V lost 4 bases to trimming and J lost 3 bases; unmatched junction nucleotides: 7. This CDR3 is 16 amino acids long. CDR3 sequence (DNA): TGTGCCAGCAGTTCTCGACTAGCGGGAGCCCTCTACGAGCAGTACTTC. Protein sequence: CASSSRLAGALYEQYF.

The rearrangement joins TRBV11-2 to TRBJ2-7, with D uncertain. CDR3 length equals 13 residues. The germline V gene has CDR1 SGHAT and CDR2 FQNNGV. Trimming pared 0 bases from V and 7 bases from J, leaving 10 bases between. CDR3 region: CASSLEVLEEQYF. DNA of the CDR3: TGTGCCAGCAGCTTAGAAGTCCTTGAAGAGCAGTACTTC.

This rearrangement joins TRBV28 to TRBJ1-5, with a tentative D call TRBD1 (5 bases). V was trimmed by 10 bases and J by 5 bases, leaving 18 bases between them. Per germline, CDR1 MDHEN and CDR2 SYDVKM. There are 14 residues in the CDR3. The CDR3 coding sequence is TGTGCCATCAGCCGCGATGGGGCCTATCAGCCCCAGCATTTT. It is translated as CAISRDGAYQPQHF.

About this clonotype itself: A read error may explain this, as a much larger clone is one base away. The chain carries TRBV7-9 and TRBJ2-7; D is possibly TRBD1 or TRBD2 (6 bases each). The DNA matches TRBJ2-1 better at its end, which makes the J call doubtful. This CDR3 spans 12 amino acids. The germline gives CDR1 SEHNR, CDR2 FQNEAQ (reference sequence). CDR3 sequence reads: CAARRGTYEQFF. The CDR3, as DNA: TGTGCCGCGCGGAGGGGGACCTACGAGCAGTTCTTC.

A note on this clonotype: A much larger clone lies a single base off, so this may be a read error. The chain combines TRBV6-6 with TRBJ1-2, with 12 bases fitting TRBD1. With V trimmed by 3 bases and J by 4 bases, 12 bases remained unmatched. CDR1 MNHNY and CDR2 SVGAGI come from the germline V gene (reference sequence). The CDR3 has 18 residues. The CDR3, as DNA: TGTGCCAGCAGTTATATTGGGACAGGGGGCGAGAATATCTATGGCTACACCTTC. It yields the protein CASSYIGTGGENIYGYTF.

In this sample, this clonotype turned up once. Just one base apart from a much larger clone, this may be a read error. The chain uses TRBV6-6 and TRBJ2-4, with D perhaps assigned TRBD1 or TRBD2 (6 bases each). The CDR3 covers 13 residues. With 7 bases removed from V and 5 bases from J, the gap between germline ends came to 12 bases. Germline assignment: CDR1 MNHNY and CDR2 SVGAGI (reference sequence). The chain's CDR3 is CASNPGGENIQYF. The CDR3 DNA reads TGTGCCAGCAACCCCGGGGGCGAAAACATTCAGTACTTC.

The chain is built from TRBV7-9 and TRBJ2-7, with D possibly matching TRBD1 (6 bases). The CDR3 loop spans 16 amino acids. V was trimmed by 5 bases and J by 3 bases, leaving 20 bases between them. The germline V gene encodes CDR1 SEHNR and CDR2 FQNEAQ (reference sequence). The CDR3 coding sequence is TGTGCCAGCAGCCATTTCAGGGGTGCGGGTTACTACGAGCAGTACTTC. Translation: CASSHFRGAGYYEQYF.

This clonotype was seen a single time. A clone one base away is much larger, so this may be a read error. The CDR3 DNA sequence: TGTGCCAGCAGTCCCACTAGCGTGGGGAATGAGCAGTTCTTC. Translated, it gives CASSPTSVGNEQFF. This sequence joins TRBV14 and TRBJ2-1; TRBD2 agrees at 7 bases. This CDR3 has 14 residues. With V trimmed by 6 bases and J by 7 bases, 9 bases remained unmatched. Per germline, CDR1 SGHDN and CDR2 FVKESK.

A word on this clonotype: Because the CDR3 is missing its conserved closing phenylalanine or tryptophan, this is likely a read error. The CDR3 DNA reads TGCGCCAGCAGCCAAGCGGTCGGGGCTCGGGATACACAGTATTAT. Protein: CASSQAVGARDTQYY. The rearrangement links TRBV4-1 to TRBJ2-3; D possibly uses TRBD1 or TRBD2 (5 bases each). This CDR3 is 15 amino acids long. Looked up from germline, CDR1 is MGHRA and CDR2 is YSYEKL.

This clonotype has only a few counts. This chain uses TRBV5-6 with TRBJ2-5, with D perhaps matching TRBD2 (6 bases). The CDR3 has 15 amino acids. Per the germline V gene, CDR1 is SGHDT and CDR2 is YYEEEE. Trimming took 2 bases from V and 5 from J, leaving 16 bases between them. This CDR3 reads CASSLGNGSGETQYF. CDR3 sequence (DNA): TGTGCCAGCAGCTTAGGTAACGGGAGTGGGGAGACCCAGTACTTC.

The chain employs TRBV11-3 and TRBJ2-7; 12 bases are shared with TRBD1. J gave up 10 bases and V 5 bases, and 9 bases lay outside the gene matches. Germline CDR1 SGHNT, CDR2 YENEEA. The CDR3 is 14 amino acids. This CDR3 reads CASSPGTGGNYQYF. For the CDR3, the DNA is TGTGCCAGCAGCCCCGGGACAGGGGGCAACTACCAGTACTTC.

The CDR3 reads CASRLPGLGGETQYF. The CDR3, as DNA: TGTGCCAGCAGACTACCGGGCCTAGGAGGGGAGACCCAGTACTTC. The rearrangement uses TRBV7-9 and TRBJ2-5; TRBD2 is a possible D gene (6 bases). Germline values: CDR1 SEHNR, CDR2 FQNEAQ (reference sequence). V dropped 6 bases and J dropped 5 bases, with 19 bases sitting between them. The CDR3 consists of 15 residues. The variable domain in full, with the rest retrieved from reference TRBV7-9 and TRBJ2-5, is DTGVSQNPRHKITKRGQNVTFRCDPISEHNRLYWYRQTLGQGPEFLTYFQNEAQLEKSRLLSDRFSAERPKGSFSTLEIQRTEQGDSAMYLCASRLPGLGGETQYFGPGTRLLVL.

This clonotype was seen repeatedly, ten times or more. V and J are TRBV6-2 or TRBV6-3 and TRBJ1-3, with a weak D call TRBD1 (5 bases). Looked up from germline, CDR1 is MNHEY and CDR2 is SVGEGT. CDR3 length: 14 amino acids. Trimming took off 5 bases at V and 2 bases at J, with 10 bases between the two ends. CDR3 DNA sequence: TGTGCCAGCAGTCCTCAGGGAGCTGGAAACACCATATATTTT. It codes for CASSPQGAGNTIYF.

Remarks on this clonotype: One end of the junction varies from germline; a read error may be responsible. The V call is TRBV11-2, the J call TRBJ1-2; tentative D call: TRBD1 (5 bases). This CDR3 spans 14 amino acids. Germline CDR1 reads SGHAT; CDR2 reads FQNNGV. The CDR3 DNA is TGTACCAGCCGCCGGGGCGAGAGCTCATATGGCTACACCTTC. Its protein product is CTSRRGESSYGYTF.